One and the same sample provided the 2 T cell receptor beta chains below, sequenced in a study of T cell repertoires in cytomegalovirus infection. TCRdb independently ran MiXCR on the reads; one entry per CDR3 protein. The profile shows about 190,000 distinct CDR3 sequences, 7.5% to 10% of them singletons. The sequencing sample was made of PBMCs. Receptor source: a human donor in good health (CMV status not recorded). Some clones in this sample may be carry-over from other donors' samples.

There are many counts of this clonotype. J is TRBJ2-7 and V is TRBV7-9, with D unclear. CDR1 SEHNR and CDR2 FQNEAQ come from the germline V gene (reference sequence). V lost 8 bases to trimming and J lost 0 bases, with 11 bases between them. The CDR3 runs 13 residues. CDR3 region: CASCPASSYEQYF. The CDR3 DNA is TGTGCCAGCTGCCCGGCGAGCTCCTACGAGCAGTACTTC. The full variable domain, in which reference TRBV7-9 and TRBJ2-7 provide the parts outside the CDR3, is DTGVSQNPRHKITKRGQNVTFRCDPISEHNRLYWYRQTLGQGPEFLTYFQNEAQLEKSRLLSDRFSAERPKGSFSTLEIQRTEQGDSAMYLCASCPASSYEQYFGPGTRLTVT.

This clonotype was seen more than once but under ten times. V is TRBV11-2 and J is TRBJ2-3; 10 bases are a match to TRBD2. The J segment lost 2 bases and the V segment lost 2 bases, leaving 13 bases of the junction unmatched. The CDR3 loop spans 19 amino acids. Germline-derived CDR1 and CDR2 are SGHAT and FQNNGV. The CDR3 DNA is TGTGCCAGCAGCTTATTCGCTCTTGGAACTAGCGGGGACACAGATACGCAGTATTTT. Residues: CASSLFALGTSGDTDTQYF.